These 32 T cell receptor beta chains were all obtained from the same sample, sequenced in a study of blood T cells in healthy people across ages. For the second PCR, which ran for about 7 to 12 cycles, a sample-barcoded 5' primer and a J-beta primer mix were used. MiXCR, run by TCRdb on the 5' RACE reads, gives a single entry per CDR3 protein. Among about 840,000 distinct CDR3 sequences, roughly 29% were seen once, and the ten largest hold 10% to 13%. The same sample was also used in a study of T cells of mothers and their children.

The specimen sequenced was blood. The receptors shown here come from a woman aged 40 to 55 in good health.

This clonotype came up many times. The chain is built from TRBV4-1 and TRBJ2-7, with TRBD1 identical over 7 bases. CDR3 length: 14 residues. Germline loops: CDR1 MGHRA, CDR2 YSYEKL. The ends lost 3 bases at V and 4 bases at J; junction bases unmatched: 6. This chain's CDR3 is CASSQGQNLYEQYF. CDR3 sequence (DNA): TGCGCCAGCAGCCAGGGACAGAACCTATACGAGCAGTACTTC.

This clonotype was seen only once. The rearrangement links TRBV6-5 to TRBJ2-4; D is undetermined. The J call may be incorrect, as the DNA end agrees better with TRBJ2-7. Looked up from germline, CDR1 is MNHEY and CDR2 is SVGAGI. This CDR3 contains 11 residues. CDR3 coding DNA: TGTGCCAGCAGCTCTAGGAGCGAGCAGTACGTC. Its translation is CASSSRSEQYV.

CDR3 nucleotide sequence: TGTGCCAGCAGCGTTAGCGGGAGCCAAGAGACCCAGTACTTC. Its translation is CASSVSGSQETQYF. This sequence joins TRBV9 and TRBJ2-5; 9 bases fit TRBD2. Trimming at V came to 2 bases and at J to 1 base, leaving 0 bases not matched to a gene. CDR3 size: 14 residues. Germline V gene sequence: CDR1 SGDLS, CDR2 YYNGEE. Supplemented by reference TRBV9 and TRBJ2-5, the full variable domain reads DSGVTQTPKHLITATGQRVTLRCSPRSGDLSVYWYQQSLDQGLQFLIQYYNGEERAKGNILERFSAQQFPDLHSELNLSSLELGDSALYFCASSVSGSQETQYFGPGTRLLVL.

CDR3 sequence: CASRGLAGADEQFF. The CDR3 DNA is TGTGCCAGCAGGGGACTAGCGGGGGCCGATGAGCAGTTCTTC. The chain joins TRBV3-1 to TRBJ2-1; the match to TRBD2 covers 14 bases. The trim removed 6 bases at V and 8 bases at J, leaving 3 bases unmatched. Germline V lookup: CDR1 LGHDT, CDR2 YNNKEL (reference sequence). CDR3 length: 14 residues.

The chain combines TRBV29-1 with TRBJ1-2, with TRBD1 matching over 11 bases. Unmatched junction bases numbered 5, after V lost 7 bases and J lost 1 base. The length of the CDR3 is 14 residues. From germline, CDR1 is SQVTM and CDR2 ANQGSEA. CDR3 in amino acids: CSARDRGDNYGYTF. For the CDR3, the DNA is TGCAGCGCGAGGGACAGGGGGGATAACTATGGCTACACCTTC.

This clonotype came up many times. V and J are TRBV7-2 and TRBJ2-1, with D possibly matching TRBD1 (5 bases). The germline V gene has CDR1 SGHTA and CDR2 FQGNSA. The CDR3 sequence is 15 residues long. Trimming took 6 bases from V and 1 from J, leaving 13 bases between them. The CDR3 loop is CASRLRGRSYNEQFF. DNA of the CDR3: TGTGCCAGCAGACTTAGGGGAAGGTCCTACAATGAGCAGTTCTTC.

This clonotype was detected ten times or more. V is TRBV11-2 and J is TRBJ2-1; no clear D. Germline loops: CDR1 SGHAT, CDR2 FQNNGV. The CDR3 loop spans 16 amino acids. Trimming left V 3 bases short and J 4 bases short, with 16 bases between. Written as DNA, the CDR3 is TGTGCCAGCAGCTTTTCTGGGTCAAACAAGTACAATGAGCAGTTCTTC. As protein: CASSFSGSNKYNEQFF. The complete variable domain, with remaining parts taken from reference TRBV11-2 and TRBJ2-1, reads EAGVAQSPRYKIIEKRQSVAFWCNPISGHATLYWYQQILGQGPKLLIQFQNNGVVDDSQLPKDRFSAERLKGVDSTLKIQPAKLEDSAVYLCASSFSGSNKYNEQFFGPGTRLTVL.

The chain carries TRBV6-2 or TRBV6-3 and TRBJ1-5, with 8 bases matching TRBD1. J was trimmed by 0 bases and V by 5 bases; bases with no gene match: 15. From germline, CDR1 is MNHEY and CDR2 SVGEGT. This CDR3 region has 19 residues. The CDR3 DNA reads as TGTGCCAGCAGTCACTGGACAGGGATAAATTCATATAGCAATCAGCCCCAGCATTTT. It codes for CASSHWTGINSYSNQPQHF.

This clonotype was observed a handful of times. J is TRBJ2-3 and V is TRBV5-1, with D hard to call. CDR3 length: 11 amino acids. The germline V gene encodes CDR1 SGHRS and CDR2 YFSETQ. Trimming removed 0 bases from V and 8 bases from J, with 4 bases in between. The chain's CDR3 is CASSLEATQYF. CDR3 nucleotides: TGCGCCAGCAGCTTGGAGGCTACGCAGTATTTT. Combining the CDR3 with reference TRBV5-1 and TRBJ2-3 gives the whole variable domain KAGVTQTPRYLIKTRGQQVTLSCSPISGHRSVSWYQQTPGQGLQFLFEYFSETQRNKGNFPGRFSGRQFSNSRSEMNVSTLELGDSALYLCASSLEATQYFGPGTRLTVL.

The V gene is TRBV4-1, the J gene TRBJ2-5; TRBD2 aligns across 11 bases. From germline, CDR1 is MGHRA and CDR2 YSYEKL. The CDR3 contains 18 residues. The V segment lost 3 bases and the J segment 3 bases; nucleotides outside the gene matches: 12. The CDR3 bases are TGCGCCAGCAGCCATTACGGTCTAGCGGGGGGTGTTAAAGAGACCCAGTACTTC. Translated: CASSHYGLAGGVKETQYF.

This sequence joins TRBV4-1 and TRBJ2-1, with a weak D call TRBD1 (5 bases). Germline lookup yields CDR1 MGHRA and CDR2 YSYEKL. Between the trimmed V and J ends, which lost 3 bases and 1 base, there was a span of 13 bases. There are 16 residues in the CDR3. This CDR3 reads CASSHTGALSYNEQFF. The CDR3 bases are TGCGCCAGCAGCCATACAGGAGCCCTTTCCTACAATGAGCAGTTCTTC.

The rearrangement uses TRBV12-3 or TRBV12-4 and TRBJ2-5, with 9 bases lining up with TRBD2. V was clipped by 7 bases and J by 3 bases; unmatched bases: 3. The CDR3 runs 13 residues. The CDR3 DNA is TGTGCCAGCATCGCGGGAGGGGAAGAGACCCAGTACTTC. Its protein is CASIAGGEETQYF.

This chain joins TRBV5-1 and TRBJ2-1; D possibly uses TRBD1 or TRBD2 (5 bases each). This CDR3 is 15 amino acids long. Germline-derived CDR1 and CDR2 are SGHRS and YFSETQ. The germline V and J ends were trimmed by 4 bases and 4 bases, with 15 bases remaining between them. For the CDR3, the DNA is TGCGCCAGCAGCCCCTACGGGACGGTATACAATGAGCAGTTCTTC. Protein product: CASSPYGTVYNEQFF.

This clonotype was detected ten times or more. This chain's CDR3 is CASSPSGPNTSKNIQYF. In DNA form, the CDR3 reads TGTGCCAGCTCACCATCGGGACCGAATACCTCCAAAAACATTCAGTACTTC. This chain connects TRBV18 to TRBJ2-4; perhaps D is TRBD1 or TRBD2 (5 bases each). Per germline, CDR1 KGHSH and CDR2 LQKENI. This CDR3 has 17 amino acids. Trimming shortened V by 2 bases and J by 2 bases, and 16 bases separated the two germline ends.

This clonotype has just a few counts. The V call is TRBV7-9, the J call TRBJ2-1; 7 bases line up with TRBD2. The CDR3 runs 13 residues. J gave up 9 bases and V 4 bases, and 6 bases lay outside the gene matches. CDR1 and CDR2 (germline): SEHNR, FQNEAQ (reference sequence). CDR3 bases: TGTGCCAGCAGCTCTCGGACTAGTCGTGAGCAGTTCTTC. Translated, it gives CASSSRTSREQFF.

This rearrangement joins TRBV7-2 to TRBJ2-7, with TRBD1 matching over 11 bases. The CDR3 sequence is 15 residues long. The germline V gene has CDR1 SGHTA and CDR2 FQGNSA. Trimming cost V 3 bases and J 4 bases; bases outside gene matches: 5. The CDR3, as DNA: TGTGCCAGCAGCTTGCGGGACAGGGGGAGATACGAGCAGTACTTC. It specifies CASSLRDRGRYEQYF.

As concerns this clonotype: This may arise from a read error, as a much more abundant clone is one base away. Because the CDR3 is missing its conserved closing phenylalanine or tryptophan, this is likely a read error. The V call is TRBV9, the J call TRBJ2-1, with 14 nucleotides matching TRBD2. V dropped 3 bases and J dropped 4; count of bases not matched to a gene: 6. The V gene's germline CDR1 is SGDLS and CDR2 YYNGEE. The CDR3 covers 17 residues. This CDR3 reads CASSARTSGGIYNEQFV. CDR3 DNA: TGTGCCAGCAGCGCTAGGACTAGCGGGGGGATTTACAATGAGCAGTTCGTC.

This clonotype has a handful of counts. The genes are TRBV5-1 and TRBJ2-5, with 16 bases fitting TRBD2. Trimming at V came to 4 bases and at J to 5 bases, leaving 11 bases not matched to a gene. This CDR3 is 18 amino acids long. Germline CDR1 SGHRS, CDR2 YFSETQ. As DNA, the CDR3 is TGCGCCAGCAGCGGCGGGACTAGCGGGGGGGCCGGTATGGAGACCCAGTACTTC. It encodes CASSGGTSGGAGMETQYF.

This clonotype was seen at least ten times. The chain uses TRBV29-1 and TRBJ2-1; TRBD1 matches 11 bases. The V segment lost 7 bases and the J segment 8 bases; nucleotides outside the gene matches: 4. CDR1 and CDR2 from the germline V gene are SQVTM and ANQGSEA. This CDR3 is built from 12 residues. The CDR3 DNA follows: TGCAGCGGGGACAGGGGGACGGATGAGCAGTTCTTC. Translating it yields CSGDRGTDEQFF.

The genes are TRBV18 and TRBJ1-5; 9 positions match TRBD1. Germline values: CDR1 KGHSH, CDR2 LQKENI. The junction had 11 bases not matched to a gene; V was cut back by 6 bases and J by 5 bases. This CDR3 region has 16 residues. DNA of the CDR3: TGTGCCAGCTCCCTTCTAGCGGGACAGGGTGATCAGCCCCAGCATTTT. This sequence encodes CASSLLAGQGDQPQHF.

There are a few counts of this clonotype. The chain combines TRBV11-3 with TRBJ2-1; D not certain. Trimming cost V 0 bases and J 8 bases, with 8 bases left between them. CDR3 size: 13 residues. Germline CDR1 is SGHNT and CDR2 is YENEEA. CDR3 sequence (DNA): TGTGCCAGCAGCTTAGATACGAGTTATGAGCAGTTCTTC. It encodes CASSLDTSYEQFF.

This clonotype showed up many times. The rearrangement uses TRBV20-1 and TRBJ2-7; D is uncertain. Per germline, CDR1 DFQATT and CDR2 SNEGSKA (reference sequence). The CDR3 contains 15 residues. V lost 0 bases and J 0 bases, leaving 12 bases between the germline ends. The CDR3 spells CSARDLDRSSYEQYF. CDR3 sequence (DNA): TGCAGTGCTAGAGACCTGGACCGGAGCTCCTACGAGCAGTACTTC.

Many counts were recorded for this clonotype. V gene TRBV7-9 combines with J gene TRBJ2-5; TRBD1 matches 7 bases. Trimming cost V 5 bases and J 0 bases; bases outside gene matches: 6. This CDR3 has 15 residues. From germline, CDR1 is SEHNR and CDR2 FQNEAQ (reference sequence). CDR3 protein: CASSARTGDQETQYF. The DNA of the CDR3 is TGTGCCAGCAGCGCCAGGACAGGAGACCAAGAGACCCAGTACTTC.

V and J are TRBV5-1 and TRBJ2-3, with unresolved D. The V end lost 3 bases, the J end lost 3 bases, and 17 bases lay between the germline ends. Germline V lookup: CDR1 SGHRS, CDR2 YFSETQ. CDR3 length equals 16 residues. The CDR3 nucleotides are TGCGCCAGCAGCTGGAAGCGCCTTCCCGTAACAGATACGCAGTATTTT. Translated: CASSWKRLPVTDTQYF.

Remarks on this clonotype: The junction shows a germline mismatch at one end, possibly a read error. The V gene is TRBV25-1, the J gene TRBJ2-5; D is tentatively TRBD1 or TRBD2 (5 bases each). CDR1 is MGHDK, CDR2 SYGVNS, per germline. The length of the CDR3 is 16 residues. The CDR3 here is CAGSERGRSSQETQYF. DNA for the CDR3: TGTGCCGGCAGTGAACGGGGCAGGAGTAGCCAAGAGACCCAGTACTTC.

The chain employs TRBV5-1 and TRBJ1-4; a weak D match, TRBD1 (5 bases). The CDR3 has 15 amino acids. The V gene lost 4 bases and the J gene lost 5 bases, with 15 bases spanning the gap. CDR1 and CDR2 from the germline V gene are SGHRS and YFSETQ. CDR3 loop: CASSPLGDLNEKLFF. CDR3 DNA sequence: TGCGCCAGCAGCCCGCTAGGGGATCTAAATGAAAAACTGTTTTTT.

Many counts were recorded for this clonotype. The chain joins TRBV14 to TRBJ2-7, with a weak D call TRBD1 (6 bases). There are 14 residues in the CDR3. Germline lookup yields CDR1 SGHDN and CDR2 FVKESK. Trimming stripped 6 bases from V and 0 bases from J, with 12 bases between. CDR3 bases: TGTGCCAGCAGTCACACAGGGCACTCCTACGAGCAGTACTTC. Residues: CASSHTGHSYEQYF.

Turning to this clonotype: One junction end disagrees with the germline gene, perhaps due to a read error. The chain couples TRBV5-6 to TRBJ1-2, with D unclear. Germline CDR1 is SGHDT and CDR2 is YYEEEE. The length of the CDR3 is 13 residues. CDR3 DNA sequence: TGTGCCAGCAACTTGCTCGAAAGGGAGGGCTACACCTTC. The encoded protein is CASNLLEREGYTF. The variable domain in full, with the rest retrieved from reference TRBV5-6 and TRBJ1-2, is DAGVTQSPTHLIKTRGQQVTLRCSPKSGHDTVSWYQQALGQGPQFIFQYYEEEERQRGNFPDRFSGHQFPNYSSELNVNALLLGDSALYLCASNLLEREGYTFGSGTRLTVV.

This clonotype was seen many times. CDR3 sequence (DNA): TGTGCCAGCGGGAGGACAGCCTACGAGCAGTACTTC. This translates into CASGRTAYEQYF. The chain combines TRBV12-3 or TRBV12-4 with TRBJ2-7; either TRBD1 or TRBD2 may supply D (6 bases each). The V gene lost 8 bases and the J gene lost 2 bases, with 10 bases spanning the gap. The CDR3 runs 12 residues.

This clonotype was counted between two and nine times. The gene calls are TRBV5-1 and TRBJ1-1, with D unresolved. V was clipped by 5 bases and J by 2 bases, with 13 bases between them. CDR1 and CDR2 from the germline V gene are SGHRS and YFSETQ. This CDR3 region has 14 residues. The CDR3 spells CASSWVGRNTEAFF. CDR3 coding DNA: TGCGCCAGCAGTTGGGTTGGCAGAAACACTGAAGCTTTCTTT.

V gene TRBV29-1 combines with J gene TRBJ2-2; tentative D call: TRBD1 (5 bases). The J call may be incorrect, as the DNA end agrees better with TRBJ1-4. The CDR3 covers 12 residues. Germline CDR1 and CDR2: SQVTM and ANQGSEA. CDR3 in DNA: TGCAGCGTTGTCGGAGGGGATGGAAAACTGTTTTTT. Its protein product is CSVVGGDGKLFF.

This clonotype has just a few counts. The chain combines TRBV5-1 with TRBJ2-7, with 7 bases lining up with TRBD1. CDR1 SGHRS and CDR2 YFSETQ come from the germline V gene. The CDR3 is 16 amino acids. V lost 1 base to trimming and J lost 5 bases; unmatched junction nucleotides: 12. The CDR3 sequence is CASSLSGAAGGDEQYF. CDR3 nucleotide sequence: TGCGCCAGCAGCTTGTCGGGTGCGGCAGGGGGAGACGAGCAGTACTTC.